This is a list of T cell receptor beta chains from one sample in a study of T cell responses to AZD1222 COVID-19 vaccine. The data were produced by immunoSEQ multiplex PCR, yet TCRdb's version contains in-frame clones alone and is incomplete. This table has more than 95,000 clones, 80% to 90% appearing once. This specimen consisted of peripheral blood, obtained 28 days after the second AZD1222 dose. The receptors come from an adult who received the AZD1222 COVID-19 vaccine. Both conserved end residues are trimmed from each CDR3. Each record gives: V gene, clone size, CDR3 protein. Clone size, where shown, is once, few, many, or a class for clones that have expanded.

v_gene: TRBV4-1
abundance: NA
CDR3aa: ASSPERGPYEQY

v_gene: TRBV28
abundance: NA
CDR3aa: ASSTDRVEETQY

v_gene: TRBV2
abundance: NA
CDR3aa: ASDFSGELF

v_gene: TRBV25-1
abundance: NA
CDR3aa: GGEEIYGTITDTQY

v_gene: TRBV4-1
abundance: once
CDR3aa: ASSQTSGRDTQY

v_gene: TRBV7-6
abundance: NA
CDR3aa: ASSRTAGTEAF

v_gene: TRBV18
abundance: NA
CDR3aa: ASSPGVEQY

v_gene: TRBV10-3
abundance: NA
CDR3aa: AISEKIGPYEQY

v_gene: TRBV7-8
abundance: NA
CDR3aa: ASSLAPQGAGNQPQH

v_gene: TRBV7-2
abundance: NA
CDR3aa: ASSLGGISNQPQH

v_gene: TRBV11-1
abundance: NA
CDR3aa: ASSRRFDSYNEQF

v_gene: TRBV27
abundance: NA
CDR3aa: ASSFRGMNTEAF

v_gene: TRBV28
abundance: NA
CDR3aa: ASRVGGAQGNTIY

v_gene: TRBV27
abundance: NA
CDR3aa: ASSWGLGQPQH

v_gene: TRBV4-3
abundance: NA
CDR3aa: ASSQDRTEQY

v_gene: TRBV7-2
abundance: NA
CDR3aa: ASSTLSGEQY

v_gene: TRBV12-5
abundance: once
CDR3aa: ASGLVLGGSRLQGNEQF

v_gene: TRBV9
abundance: NA
CDR3aa: ATSTGSYNEQF

v_gene: TRBV13
abundance: NA
CDR3aa: ASSPRSAGAF

v_gene: TRBV6-5
abundance: NA
CDR3aa: ASSHAKGEGGGYT

v_gene: TRBV28
abundance: NA
CDR3aa: ASSLYLYEQY

v_gene: TRBV4-2
abundance: NA
CDR3aa: ASSPIWGSNTEAF

v_gene: TRBV28
abundance: NA
CDR3aa: ASSTGTDVYGYT

v_gene: TRBV28
abundance: NA
CDR3aa: ASTPPKGGTDTQY

v_gene: TRBV10-3
abundance: NA
CDR3aa: AISEDSFYSNQPQH

v_gene: TRBV3-1/TRBV3-2
abundance: NA
CDR3aa: ASSQRGGGNNEQF

v_gene: TRBV6-6
abundance: NA
CDR3aa: ASSYEGTRQF

v_gene: TRBV3-1/TRBV3-2
abundance: NA
CDR3aa: ASSRQGSGNTIY

v_gene: TRBV5-1
abundance: NA
CDR3aa: ASSLGAGTGELF

v_gene: TRBV24-1
abundance: few
CDR3aa: ATSDPARTSGSNEQF

v_gene: TRBV7-6
abundance: NA
CDR3aa: ASSTGLAGGLYEQY

v_gene: TRBV19
abundance: NA
CDR3aa: ASSIEGFGRPQH

v_gene: TRBV3-1/TRBV3-2
abundance: NA
CDR3aa: ASSLRVGISGELF

v_gene: TRBV7-2
abundance: NA
CDR3aa: ASSPGGALATEQY

v_gene: TRBV7-2
abundance: NA
CDR3aa: ASSWTGGYGYT

v_gene: TRBV7-9
abundance: once
CDR3aa: ASSFTPGDGYT

v_gene: TRBV5-1
abundance: NA
CDR3aa: ASSLDGLAGVYEQY

v_gene: TRBV27
abundance: NA
CDR3aa: ASSRTRDRDGYT

v_gene: TRBV2
abundance: NA
CDR3aa: ASIEQGWNTEAF

v_gene: TRBV18
abundance: NA
CDR3aa: ASSPTETGNSGANVLT

v_gene: TRBV2
abundance: once
CDR3aa: ASSRPSYEQY

v_gene: TRBV19
abundance: NA
CDR3aa: ASRQGLDSPLH

v_gene: TRBV5-1
abundance: NA
CDR3aa: ASSLEGFTDTQY

v_gene: TRBV27
abundance: NA
CDR3aa: ASSLREGNEQY